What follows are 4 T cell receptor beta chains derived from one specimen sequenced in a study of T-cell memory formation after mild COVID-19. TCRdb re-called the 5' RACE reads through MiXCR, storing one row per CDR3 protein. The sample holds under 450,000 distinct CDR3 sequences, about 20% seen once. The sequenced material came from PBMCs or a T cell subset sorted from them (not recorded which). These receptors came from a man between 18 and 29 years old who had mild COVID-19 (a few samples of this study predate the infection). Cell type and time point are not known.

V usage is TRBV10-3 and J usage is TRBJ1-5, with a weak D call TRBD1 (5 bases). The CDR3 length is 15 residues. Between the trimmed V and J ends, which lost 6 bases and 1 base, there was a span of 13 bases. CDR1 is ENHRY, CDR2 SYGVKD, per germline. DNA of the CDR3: TGTGCCATCAGCGCCGACCGGGGCAGCAATCAGCCCCAGCATTTT. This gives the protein CAISADRGSNQPQHF.

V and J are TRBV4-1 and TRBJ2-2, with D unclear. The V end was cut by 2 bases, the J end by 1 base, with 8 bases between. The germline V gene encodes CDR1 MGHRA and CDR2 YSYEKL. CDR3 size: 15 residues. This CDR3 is CASSQPQMNTGELFF. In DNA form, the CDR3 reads TGCGCCAGCAGCCAACCGCAGATGAACACCGGGGAGCTGTTTTTT.

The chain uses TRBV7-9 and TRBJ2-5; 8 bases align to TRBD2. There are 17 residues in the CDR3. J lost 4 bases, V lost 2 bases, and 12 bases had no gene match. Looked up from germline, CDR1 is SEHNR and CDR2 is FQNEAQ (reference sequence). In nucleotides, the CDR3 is TGTGCCAGCAGCTTATTCCGCGACGGGGGGGCACCAGAGACCCAGTACTTC. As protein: CASSLFRDGGAPETQYF.

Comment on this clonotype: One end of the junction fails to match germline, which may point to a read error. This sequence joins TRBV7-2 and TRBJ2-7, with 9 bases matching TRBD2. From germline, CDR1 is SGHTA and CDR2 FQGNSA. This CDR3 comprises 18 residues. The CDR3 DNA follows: TGTGCCAGCAGCTTAGCGGGCGGGGGGGCCGTTGCCTCCCACGAGCAGTACTTC. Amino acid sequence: CASSLAGGGAVASHEQYF.